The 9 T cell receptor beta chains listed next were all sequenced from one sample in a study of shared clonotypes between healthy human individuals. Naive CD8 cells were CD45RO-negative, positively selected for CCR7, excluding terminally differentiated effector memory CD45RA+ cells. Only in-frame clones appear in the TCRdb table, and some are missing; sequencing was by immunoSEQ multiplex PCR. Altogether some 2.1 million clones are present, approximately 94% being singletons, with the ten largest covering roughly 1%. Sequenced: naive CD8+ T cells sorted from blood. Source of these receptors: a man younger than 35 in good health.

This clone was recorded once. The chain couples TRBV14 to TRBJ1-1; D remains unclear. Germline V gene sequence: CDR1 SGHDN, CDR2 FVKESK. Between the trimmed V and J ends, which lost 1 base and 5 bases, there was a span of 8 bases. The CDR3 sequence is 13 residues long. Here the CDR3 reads CASSQGLGTEAFF. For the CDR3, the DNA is TGTGCCAGCAGCCAAGGCCTGGGAACTGAAGCTTTCTTT. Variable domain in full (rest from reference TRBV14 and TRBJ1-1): EAGVTQFPSHSVIEKGQTVTLRCDPISGHDNLYWYRRVMGKEIKFLLHFVKESKQDESGMPNNRFLAERTGGTYSTLKVQPAELEDSGVYFCASSQGLGTEAFFGQGTRLTVV.

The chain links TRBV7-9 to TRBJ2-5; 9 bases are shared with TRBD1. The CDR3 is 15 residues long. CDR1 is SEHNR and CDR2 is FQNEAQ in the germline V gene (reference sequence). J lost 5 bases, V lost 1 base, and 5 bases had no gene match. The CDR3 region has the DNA TGTGCCAGCAGCTTAGGGACAGGGGAGCGGGAGACCCAGTACTTC. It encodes CASSLGTGERETQYF.

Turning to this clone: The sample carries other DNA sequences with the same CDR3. The CDR3 is CASSPGGYEQYF. The CDR3, as DNA: TGTGCCAGCAGCCCAGGAGGTTACGAGCAGTACTTC. V and J are TRBV9 and TRBJ2-7; D might be TRBD2 (5 bases). With 4 bases removed from V and 4 bases from J, the gap between germline ends came to 9 bases. CDR1 SGDLS and CDR2 YYNGEE come from the germline V gene. The CDR3 consists of 12 residues.

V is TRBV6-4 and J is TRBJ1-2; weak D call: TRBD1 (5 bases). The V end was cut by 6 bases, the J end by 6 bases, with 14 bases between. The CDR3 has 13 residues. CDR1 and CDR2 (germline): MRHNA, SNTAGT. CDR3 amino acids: CASSPGGTNGYTF. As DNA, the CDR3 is TGTGCCAGCAGCCCGGGGGGGACCAATGGCTACACCTTC.

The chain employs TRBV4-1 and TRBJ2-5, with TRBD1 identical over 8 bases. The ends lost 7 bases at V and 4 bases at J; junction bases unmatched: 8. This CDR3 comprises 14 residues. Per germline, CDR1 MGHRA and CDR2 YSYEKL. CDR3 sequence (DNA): TGCGCCAGCACCCTCAGGACAGGGCCAGAGACCCAGTACTTC. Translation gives CASTLRTGPETQYF.

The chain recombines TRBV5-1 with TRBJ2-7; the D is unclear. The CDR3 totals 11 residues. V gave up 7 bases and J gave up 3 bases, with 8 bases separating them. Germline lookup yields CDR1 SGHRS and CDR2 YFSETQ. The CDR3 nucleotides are TGCGCCAGCCGGCGAGACTACGAGCAGTACTTC. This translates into CASRRDYEQYF.

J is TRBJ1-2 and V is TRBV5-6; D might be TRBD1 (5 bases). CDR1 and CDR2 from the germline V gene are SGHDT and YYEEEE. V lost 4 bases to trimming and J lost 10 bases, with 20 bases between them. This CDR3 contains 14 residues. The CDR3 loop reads CASSLGTGVLSYTF. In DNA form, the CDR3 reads TGTGCCAGCAGCCTTGGTACGGGGGTTCTATCCTACACCTTC.

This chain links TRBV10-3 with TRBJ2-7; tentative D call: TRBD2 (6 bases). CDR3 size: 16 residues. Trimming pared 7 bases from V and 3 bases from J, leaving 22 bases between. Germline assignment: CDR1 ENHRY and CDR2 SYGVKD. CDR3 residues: CAITDIEGLTFYEQYF. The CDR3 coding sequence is TGTGCCATCACAGACATCGAGGGACTGACATTCTACGAGCAGTACTTC.

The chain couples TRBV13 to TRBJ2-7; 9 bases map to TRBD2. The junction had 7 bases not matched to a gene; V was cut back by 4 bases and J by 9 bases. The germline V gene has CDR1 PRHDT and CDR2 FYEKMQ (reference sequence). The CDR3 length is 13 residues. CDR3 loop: CASSSGTSQPQYF. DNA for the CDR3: TGTGCCAGCAGCTCCGGGACTAGCCAGCCGCAGTACTTC. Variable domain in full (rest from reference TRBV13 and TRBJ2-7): AAGVIQSPRHLIKEKRETATLKCYPIPRHDTVYWYQQGPGQDPQFLISFYEKMQSDKGSIPDRFSAQQFSDYHSELNMSSLELGDSALYFCASSSGTSQPQYFGPGTRLTVT.